This T cell receptor beta chain was found in a study of T cells in localized non-small cell lung cancer. TCRdb's copy holds only in-frame clones and misses some; the assay was immunoSEQ multiplex PCR. The sample yields roughly 35,000 clones, around 90% seen once. CDR3 length: 13 amino acids. V lost 2 bases to trimming and J lost 1 base, with 3 bases between them. Germline-derived CDR1 and CDR2 are SNHLY and FYNNEI. The origin of this receptor is a woman aged 35 to 69 with stage I lung adenocarcinoma. This chain uses TRBV2 with TRBJ2-1, with D uncertain. The material was peripheral blood, obtained before any cancer treatment. CDR3 loop: CASSELSYNEQFF. Here the CDR3 DNA reads TGTGCCAGCAGTGAATTGTCCTACAATGAGCAGTTCTTC.